These 12 T cell receptor beta chains were sequenced from one sample in a study of T cell changes during pregnancy in multiple sclerosis. Sequencing was performed with immunoSEQ multiplex PCR; in TCRdb, only in-frame clones are kept and a portion is missing. The table lists 30,000 to 40,000 clones, 89% of them singletons. The sequences come from CD4+ T cells from peripheral blood mononuclear cells, collected after pregnancy. The receptor source for this set is a female donor in good health, enrolled as a control in a pregnancy study.

The chain carries TRBV5-1 and TRBJ2-2; D gene ambiguous. Trimming removed 3 bases at V and 0 bases at J, with 9 bases between. CDR1 SGHRS and CDR2 YFSETQ come from the germline V gene. The CDR3 runs 15 residues. CDR3 in DNA: TGCGCCAGCAGCTCCGCAGGTACGAACACCGGGGAGCTGTTTTTT. Protein sequence: CASSSAGTNTGELFF. Complete variable domain (other parts from reference TRBV5-1 and TRBJ2-2): KAGVTQTPRYLIKTRGQQVTLSCSPISGHRSVSWYQQTPGQGLQFLFEYFSETQRNKGNFPGRFSGRQFSNSRSEMNVSTLELGDSALYLCASSSAGTNTGELFFGEGSRLTVL.

This chain connects TRBV6-5 to TRBJ2-7; 9 bases align to TRBD1. The CDR3 consists of 15 residues. Trimming cost V 0 bases and J 5 bases; bases outside gene matches: 5. Germline CDR1 MNHEY, CDR2 SVGAGI. The CDR3 coding sequence is TGTGCCAGCAGTTACTCTGAGACAGGGGGACACGAGCAGTACTTC. Translating gives CASSYSETGGHEQYF.

The chain is built from TRBV9 and TRBJ2-1, with 7 bases matching TRBD1. From germline, CDR1 is SGDLS and CDR2 YYNGEE. The CDR3 runs 14 residues. After removal of 4 bases from V and 6 bases from J, the junction contained 7 bases not matched to a gene. CDR3 sequence: CASSFRQGINEQFF. CDR3 in DNA: TGTGCCAGCAGCTTCCGACAGGGTATCAATGAGCAGTTCTTC.

The V call is TRBV5-8, the J call TRBJ2-5; possibly TRBD1 for D (5 bases). V was cut by 2 bases and J by 3 bases, with 14 bases left in between. The CDR3 is 15 residues long. CDR1 is SGHTS and CDR2 is YDEGEE in the germline V gene. The CDR3 here is CASSLKSQGKETQYF. DNA for the CDR3: TGTGCCAGCAGCTTAAAGAGCCAGGGAAAAGAGACCCAGTACTTC.

The rearrangement joins TRBV5-1 to TRBJ2-3; TRBD1 matches 9 bases. The germline gives CDR1 SGHRS, CDR2 YFSETQ. This CDR3 is 14 amino acids long. V lost 4 bases and J lost 6; bases outside the gene matches: 6. The CDR3 region is CASSPTGGSDTQYF. In DNA form, the CDR3 reads TGCGCCAGCAGCCCGACAGGGGGTTCGGATACGCAGTATTTT.

This rearrangement joins TRBV5-1 to TRBJ2-3; 8 bases map to TRBD2. The CDR3 has 16 residues. Germline V CDR1 and CDR2: SGHRS, YFSETQ. The junction had 7 bases not matched to a gene; V was cut back by 3 bases and J by 1 base. The CDR3 coding sequence is TGCGCCAGCAGCTCGCGCCTGACTAGCGGCACAGATACGCAGTATTTT. Protein sequence: CASSSRLTSGTDTQYF.

This chain uses TRBV7-9 with TRBJ1-1; maybe TRBD1 (5 bases). CDR3 length: 15 residues. In germline, CDR1 is SEHNR, CDR2 FQNEAQ (reference sequence). The V gene lost 7 bases and the J gene lost 1 base, with 16 bases spanning the gap. The CDR3 spells CASTPGQGANTEAFF. The CDR3, as DNA: TGTGCCAGCACCCCAGGCCAGGGTGCGAACACTGAAGCTTTCTTT.

In nucleotides, the CDR3 is TGTGCCAGTAGCCCACTAGAGGAATATAATTCACCCCTCCACTTT. It codes for CASSPLEEYNSPLHF. The genes are TRBV19 and TRBJ1-6; no firm D call. Trimming cost V 6 bases and J 4 bases, with 13 bases left between them. CDR3 length: 15 amino acids. Per germline, CDR1 LNHDA and CDR2 SQIVND (reference sequence). The whole variable domain, remainder taken from reference TRBV19 and TRBJ1-6, is DGGITQSPKYLFRKEGQNVTLSCEQNLNHDAMYWYRQDPGQGLRLIYYSQIVNDFQKGDIAEGYSVSREKKESFPLTVTSAQKNPTAFYLCASSPLEEYNSPLHFGNGTRLTVT.

The chain couples TRBV6-1 to TRBJ2-3; unclear D gene. Germline CDR1 MNHNS, CDR2 SASEGT. V shed 2 bases and J shed 4 bases, with 13 bases lying between them. The CDR3 covers 15 residues. The CDR3 region is CASSESHSPADTQYF. For the CDR3, the DNA is TGTGCCAGCAGTGAAAGTCACAGCCCCGCAGATACGCAGTATTTT.

The gene calls are TRBV4-2 and TRBJ1-1; D gene ambiguous. The length of the CDR3 is 16 residues. The V end lost 0 bases, the J end lost 6 bases, and 17 bases lay between the germline ends. The V gene's germline CDR1 is LGHNA and CDR2 YNFKEQ. The DNA for the CDR3 is TGTGCCAGCAGCCAAGATAGAATTGAGGGAATCCCTGAAGCTTTCTTT. This encodes CASSQDRIEGIPEAFF.

The chain joins TRBV30 to TRBJ1-1; D gene uncertain. The CDR3 sequence is 13 residues long. Germline V CDR1 and CDR2: GTSNPN, SVGIG (reference sequence). V dropped 1 base and J dropped 0 bases, with 6 bases sitting between them. CDR3 DNA: TGTGCCTGGAGTGCTCGTGTGAACACTGAAGCTTTCTTT. Translation gives CAWSARVNTEAFF.

The rearrangement uses TRBV27 and TRBJ2-3; TRBD2 agrees at 11 bases. The junction had 12 bases not matched to a gene; V was cut back by 5 bases and J by 5 bases. CDR3 size: 17 residues. Germline loops: CDR1 MNHEY, CDR2 SMNVEV (reference sequence). CDR3 protein: CASSQGTSGGVLDTQYF. The CDR3 region has the DNA TGTGCCAGCAGTCAAGGGACTAGCGGTGGAGTGTTAGATACGCAGTATTTT.